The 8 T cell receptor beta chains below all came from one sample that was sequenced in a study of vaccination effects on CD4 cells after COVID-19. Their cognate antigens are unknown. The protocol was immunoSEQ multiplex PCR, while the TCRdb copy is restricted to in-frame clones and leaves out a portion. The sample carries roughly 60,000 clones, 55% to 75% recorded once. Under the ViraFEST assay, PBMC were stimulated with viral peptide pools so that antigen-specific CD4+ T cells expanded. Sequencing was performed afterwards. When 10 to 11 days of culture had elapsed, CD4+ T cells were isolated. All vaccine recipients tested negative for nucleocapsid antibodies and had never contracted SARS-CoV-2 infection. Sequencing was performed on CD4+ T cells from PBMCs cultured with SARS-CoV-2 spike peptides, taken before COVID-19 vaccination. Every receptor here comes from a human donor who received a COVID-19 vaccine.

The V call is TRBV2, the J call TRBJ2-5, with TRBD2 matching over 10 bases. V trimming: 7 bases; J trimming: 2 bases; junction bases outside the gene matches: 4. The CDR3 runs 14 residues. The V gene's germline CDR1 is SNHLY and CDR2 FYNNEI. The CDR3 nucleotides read TGTGCCAGCAAACTAGCGGGGCCACAAGAGACCCAGTACTTC. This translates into CASKLAGPQETQYF.

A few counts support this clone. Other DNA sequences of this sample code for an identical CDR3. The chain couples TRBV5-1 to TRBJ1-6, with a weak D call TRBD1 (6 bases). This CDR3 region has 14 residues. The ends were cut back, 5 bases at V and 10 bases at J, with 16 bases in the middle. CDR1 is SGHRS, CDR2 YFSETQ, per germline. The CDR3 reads CASSSQGIGSPLHF. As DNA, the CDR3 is TGCGCCAGCAGTTCGCAGGGGATCGGCTCACCCCTCCACTTT. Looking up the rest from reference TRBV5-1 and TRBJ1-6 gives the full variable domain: KAGVTQTPRYLIKTRGQQVTLSCSPISGHRSVSWYQQTPGQGLQFLFEYFSETQRNKGNFPGRFSGRQFSNSRSEMNVSTLELGDSALYLCASSSQGIGSPLHFGNGTRLTVT.

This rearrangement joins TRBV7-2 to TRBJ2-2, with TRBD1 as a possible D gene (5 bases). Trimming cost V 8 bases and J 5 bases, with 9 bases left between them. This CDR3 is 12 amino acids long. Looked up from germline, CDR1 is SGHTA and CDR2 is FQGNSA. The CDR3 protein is CASCRETGELFF. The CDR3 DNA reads TGTGCCAGCTGCAGGGAAACCGGGGAGCTGTTTTTT.

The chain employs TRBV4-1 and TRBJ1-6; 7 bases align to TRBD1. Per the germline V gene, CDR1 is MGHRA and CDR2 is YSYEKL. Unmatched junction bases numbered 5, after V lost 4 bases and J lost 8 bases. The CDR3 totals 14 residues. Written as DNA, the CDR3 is TGCGCCAGCAGCCCACAGGGGCCTTATTCACCCCTCCACTTT. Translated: CASSPQGPYSPLHF.

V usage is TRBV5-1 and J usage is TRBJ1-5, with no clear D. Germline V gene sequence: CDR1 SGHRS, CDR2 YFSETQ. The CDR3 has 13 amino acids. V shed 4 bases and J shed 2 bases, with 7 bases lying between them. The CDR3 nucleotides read TGCGCCAGCAGCCCCTTTGGCAATCAGCCCCAGCATTTT. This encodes CASSPFGNQPQHF.

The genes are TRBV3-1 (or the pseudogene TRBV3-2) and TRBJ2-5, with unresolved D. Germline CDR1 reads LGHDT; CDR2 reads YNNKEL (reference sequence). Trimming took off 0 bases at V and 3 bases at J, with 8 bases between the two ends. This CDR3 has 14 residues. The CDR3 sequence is CASSQDGSEETQYF. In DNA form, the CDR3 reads TGTGCCAGCAGCCAAGACGGCAGCGAAGAGACCCAGTACTTC.

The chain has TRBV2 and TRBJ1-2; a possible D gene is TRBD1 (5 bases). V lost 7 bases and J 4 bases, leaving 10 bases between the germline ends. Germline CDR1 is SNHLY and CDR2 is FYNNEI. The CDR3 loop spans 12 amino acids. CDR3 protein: CASTRDLYGYTF. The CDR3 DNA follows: TGTGCCAGCACCCGGGACCTCTATGGCTACACCTTC.

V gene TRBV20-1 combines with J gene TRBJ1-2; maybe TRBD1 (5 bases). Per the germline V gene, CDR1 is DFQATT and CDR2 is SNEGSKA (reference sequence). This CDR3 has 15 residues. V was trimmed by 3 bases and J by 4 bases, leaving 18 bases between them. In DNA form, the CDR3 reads TGCAGTGCTAGTAGCACGGGACGGGGGACCTATGGCTACACCTTC. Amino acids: CSASSTGRGTYGYTF.